This TCR beta chain was recovered during a study of PD-1 blockade in classical Hodgkin lymphoma. Data came from immunoSEQ multiplex PCR; TCRdb stores just in-frame clones and leaves some out. Counted here are over 20,000 clones, 60% to 80% occurring once; the ten biggest clones make up approximately 7%. The study's findings and limits: Unlike CD8+ TCR diversity, which did not rise significantly by C4D1, CD4+ TCR diversity did. TCR diversity at baseline was reported to be reduced in newly diagnosed patients relative to healthy donors. Repertoire differences lack defined causes, possibly disease activity or prior therapy.

Germline trimming cut 2 bases from V and 3 bases from J; bases unmatched to any gene: 1. The CDR3 is made up of 15 amino acids. CDR1 and CDR2 (germline): MRHNA, SNTAGT. The time point was: cycle 4 day 1 (C4D1), after 6 weeks of nivolumab. Each patient experienced a relapse that followed autologous stem cell transplantation, and brentuximab vedotin exposure varied. Remarks on this clone: Its antigen is not known.

The sequences come from peripheral blood mononuclear cells (PBMCs), collected before the fourth cycle of nivolumab. The chain combines TRBV6-4 with TRBJ2-3, with 11 bases lining up with TRBD1. This clonotype was sampled from a human donor with classical Hodgkin lymphoma. CDR3 DNA sequence: TGTGCCAGCAGTGACGGACAGGGGGCGACAGATACGCAGTATTTT. Residues: CASSDGQGATDTQYF.